Included here is one TCR beta chain sequence, with context. Its antigen is as yet unknown. These data come from a study of PD-1 blockade in classical Hodgkin lymphoma. The germline V gene has CDR1 LNHDA and CDR2 SQIVND (reference sequence). V shed 1 base and J 3 bases; nucleotides not matched to a gene: 1. This CDR3 has 14 residues. Study findings and constraints: Lower baseline TCR diversity was reported for newly diagnosed patients than for healthy donors. Partial responders and progressors had significantly lower baseline TCR diversity. By C4D1 there was a significant rise in CD4+ TCR diversity but not in CD8+ TCR diversity.

TCRdb keeps only in-frame clones here, not all; method: immunoSEQ multiplex PCR. Of 50,000 to 75,000 clones listed, 88% were seen once; the top ten hold approximately 12%. Following autologous stem cell transplantation, relapse occurred in every patient, and exposure to brentuximab vedotin varied. Complete response, partial response or progressive disease constituted the best response categories observed. The chain uses TRBV19 and TRBJ2-3, with TRBD2 matching over 7 bases. The receptor was isolated from a human donor with classical Hodgkin lymphoma. The sequencing used peripheral blood mononuclear cells (PBMCs), collected at baseline. The CDR3 DNA follows: TGTGCCAGTAGTATAGGGGGGGGTACAGATACGCAGTATTTT. It is translated as CASSIGGGTDTQYF.